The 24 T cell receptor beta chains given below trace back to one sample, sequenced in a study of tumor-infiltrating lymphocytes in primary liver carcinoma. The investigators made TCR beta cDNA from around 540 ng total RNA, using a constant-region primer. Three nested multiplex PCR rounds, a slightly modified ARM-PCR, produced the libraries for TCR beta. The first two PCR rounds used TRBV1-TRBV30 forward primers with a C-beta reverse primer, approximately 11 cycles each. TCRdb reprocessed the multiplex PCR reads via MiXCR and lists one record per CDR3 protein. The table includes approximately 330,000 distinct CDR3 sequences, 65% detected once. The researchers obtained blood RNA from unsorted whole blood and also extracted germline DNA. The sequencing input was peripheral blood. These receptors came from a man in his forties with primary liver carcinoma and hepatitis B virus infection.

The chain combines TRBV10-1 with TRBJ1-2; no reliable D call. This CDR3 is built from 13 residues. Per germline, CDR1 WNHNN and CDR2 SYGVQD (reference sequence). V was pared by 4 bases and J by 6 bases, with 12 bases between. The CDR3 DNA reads TGCGCCAGCAGTGCGACATGGGGTAATGGCTACACCTTC. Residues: CASSATWGNGYTF.

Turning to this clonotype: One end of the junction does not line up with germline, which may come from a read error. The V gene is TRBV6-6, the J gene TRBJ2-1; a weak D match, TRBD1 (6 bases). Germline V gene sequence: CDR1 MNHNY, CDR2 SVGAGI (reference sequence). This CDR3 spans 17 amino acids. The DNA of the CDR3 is TGTGCCAACAGTGCCACGTTGGGGGCGTTAGGATCCAATGAGCAGTTCTTC. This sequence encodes CANSATLGALGSNEQFF.

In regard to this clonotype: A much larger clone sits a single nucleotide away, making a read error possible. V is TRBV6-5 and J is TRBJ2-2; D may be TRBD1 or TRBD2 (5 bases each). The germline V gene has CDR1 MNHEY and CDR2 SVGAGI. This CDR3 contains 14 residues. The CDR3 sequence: CASSPSPGSGDLFF. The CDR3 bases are TGTGCCAGCAGTCCGTCCCCAGGGTCCGGGGATCTGTTTTTT.

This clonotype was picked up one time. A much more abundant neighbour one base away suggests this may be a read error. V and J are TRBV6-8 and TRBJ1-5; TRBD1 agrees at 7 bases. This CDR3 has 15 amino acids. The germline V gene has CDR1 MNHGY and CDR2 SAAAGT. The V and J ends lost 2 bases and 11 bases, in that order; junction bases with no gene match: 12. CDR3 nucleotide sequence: TGTGCCAGCAGTTACCCGTACAGGGGAGAGGAGTCCCAGCATTTT. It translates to CASSYPYRGEESQHF.

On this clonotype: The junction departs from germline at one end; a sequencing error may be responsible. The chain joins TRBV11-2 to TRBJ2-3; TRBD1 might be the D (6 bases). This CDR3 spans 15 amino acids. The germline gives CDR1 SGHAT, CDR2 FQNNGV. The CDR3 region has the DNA TGTACCAGCAGCTTACAGGGAATTGGCACAGATATGCAGTATTTT. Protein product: CTSSLQGIGTDMQYF.

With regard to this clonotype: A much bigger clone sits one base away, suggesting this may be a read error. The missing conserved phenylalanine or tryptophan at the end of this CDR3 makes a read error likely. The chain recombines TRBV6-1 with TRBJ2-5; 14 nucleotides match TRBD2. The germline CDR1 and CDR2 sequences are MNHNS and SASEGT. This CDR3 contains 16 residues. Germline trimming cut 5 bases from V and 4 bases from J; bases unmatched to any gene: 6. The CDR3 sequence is CASSTGTSGSVETQYY. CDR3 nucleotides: TGTGCCAGCAGTACCGGGACTAGCGGGAGTGTAGAGACCCAGTACTAC.

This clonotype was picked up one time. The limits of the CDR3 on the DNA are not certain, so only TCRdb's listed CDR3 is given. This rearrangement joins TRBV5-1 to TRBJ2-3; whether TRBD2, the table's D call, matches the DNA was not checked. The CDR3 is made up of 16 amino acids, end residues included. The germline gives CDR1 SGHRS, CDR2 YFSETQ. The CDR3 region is CASSPAVGGGTDTQYF.

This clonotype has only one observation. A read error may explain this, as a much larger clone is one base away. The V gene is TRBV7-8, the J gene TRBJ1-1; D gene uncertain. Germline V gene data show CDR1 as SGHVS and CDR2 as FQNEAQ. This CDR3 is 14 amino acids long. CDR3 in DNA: TGTGCCATCAGCGTCGACCGACAATTTACTGAAGCTTTCTTT. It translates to CAISVDRQFTEAFF.

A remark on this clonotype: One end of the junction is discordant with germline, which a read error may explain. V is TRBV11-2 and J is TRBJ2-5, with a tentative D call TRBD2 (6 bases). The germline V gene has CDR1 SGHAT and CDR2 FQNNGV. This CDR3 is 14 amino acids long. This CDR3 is CTSSPGTGGETQYF. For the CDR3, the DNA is TGTACCAGCAGCCCCGGGACTGGGGGTGAGACCCAGTACTTC.

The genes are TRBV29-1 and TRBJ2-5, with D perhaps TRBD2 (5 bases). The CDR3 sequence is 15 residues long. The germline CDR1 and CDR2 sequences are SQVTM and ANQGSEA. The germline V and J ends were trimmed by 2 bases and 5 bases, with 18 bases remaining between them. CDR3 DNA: TGCAGCGTTGAATCCTCGGCGGGTAGATCGGAGACCCAGTACTTC. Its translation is CSVESSAGRSETQYF. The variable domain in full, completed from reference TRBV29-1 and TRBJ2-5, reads SAVISQKPSRDICQRGTSLTIQCQVDSQVTMMFWYRQQPGQSLTLIATANQGSEATYESGFVIDKFPISRPNLTFSTLTVSNMSPEDSSIYLCSVESSAGRSETQYFGPGTRLLVL.

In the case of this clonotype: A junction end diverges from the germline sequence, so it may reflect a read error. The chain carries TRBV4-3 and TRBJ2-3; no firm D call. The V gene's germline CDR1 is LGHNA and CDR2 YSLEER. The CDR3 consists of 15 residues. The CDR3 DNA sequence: TGTGTCAGCAGCCAAGGAGTCGTCTCAGCAGATACGCAGTATTTT. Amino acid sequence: CVSSQGVVSADTQYF.

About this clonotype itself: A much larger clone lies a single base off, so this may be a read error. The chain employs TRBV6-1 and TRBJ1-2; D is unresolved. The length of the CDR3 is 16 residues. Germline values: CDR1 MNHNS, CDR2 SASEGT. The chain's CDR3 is CASRTIRAGSNYGYIF. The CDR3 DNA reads TGTGCCAGCAGGACCATTCGTGCGGGTTCTAACTATGGCTACATCTTC.

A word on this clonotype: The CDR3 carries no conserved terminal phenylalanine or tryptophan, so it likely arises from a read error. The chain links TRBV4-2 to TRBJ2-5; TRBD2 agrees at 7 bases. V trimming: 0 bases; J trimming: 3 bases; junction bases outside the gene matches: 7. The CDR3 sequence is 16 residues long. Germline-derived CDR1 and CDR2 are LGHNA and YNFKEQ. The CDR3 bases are TGTGCCAGCAGCCAAGATTCCCCGGGGGGAGAAGAGACCCAGTACCTC. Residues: CASSQDSPGGEETQYL.

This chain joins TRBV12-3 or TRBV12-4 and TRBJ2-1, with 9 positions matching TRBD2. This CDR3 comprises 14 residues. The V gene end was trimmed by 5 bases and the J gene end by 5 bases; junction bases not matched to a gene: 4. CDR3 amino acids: CASSSGRIHNEQFF. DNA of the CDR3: TGTGCCAGCAGTAGCGGGAGGATACACAATGAGCAGTTCTTC.

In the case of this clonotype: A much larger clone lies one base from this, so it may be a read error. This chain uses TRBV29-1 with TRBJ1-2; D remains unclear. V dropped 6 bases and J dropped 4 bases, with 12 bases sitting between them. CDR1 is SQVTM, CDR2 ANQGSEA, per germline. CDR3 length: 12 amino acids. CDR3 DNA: TGCAGCGTCCCGGGGAGCGCCTATGGCTACACCTTC. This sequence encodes CSVPGSAYGYTF.

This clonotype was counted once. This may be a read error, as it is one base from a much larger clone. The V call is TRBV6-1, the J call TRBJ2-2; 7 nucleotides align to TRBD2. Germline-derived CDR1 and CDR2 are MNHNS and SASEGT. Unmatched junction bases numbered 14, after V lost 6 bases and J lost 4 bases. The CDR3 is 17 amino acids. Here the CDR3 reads CASRLVGGPGGTGELFF. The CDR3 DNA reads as TGTGCCAGCAGACTAGTGGGAGGGCCAGGAGGCACCGGGGAGCTGTTTTTT.

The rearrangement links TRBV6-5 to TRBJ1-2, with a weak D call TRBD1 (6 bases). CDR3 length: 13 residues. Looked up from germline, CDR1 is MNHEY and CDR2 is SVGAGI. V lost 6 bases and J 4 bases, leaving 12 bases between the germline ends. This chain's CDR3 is CASSRGLVYGYTF. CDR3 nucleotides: TGTGCCAGCAGCAGGGGACTGGTCTATGGCTACACCTTC.

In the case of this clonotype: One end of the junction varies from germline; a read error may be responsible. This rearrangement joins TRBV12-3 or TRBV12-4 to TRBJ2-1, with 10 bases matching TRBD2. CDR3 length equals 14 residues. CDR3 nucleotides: TGTGTCAGCAGTCGAGCGGGAGGGAGGGATGAGCAGTTCTTC. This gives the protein CVSSRAGGRDEQFF.

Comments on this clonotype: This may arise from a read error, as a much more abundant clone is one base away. The CDR3 DNA reads TGTGCCAGCAGTTACTCTCTGCTGAACACTGAAGCTTTCTTT. Translating gives CASSYSLLNTEAFF. The rearrangement links TRBV6-6 to TRBJ1-1; D is unresolved. The CDR3 totals 14 residues. Germline V CDR1 and CDR2: MNHNY, SVGAGI (reference sequence). Trimming took 0 bases from V and 0 from J, leaving 5 bases between them.

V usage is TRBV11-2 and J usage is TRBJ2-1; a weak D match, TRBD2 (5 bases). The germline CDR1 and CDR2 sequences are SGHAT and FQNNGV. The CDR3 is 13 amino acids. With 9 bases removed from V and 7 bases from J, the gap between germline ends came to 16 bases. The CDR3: CASSLGVGNEQFF. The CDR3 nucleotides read TGTGCCAGTAGCCTGGGAGTAGGGAATGAGCAGTTCTTC.

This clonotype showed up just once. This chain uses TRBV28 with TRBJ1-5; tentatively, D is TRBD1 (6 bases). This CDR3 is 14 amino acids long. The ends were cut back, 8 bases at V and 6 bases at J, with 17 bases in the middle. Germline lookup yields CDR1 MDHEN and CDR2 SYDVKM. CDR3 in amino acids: CASANSRGAQPQHF. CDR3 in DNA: TGTGCCAGCGCGAACAGCAGGGGAGCTCAGCCCCAGCATTTT.

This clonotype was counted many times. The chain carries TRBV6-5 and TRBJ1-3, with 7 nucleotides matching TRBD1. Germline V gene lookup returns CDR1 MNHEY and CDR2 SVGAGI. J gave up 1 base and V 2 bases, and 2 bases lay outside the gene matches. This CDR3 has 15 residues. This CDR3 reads CASSYGRGSGNTIYF. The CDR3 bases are TGTGCCAGCAGTTACGGCAGGGGGTCTGGAAACACCATATATTTT.

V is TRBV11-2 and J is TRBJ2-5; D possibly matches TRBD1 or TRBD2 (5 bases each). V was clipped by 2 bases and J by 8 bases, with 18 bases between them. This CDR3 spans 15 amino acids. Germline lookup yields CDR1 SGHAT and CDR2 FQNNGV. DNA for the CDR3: TGTGCCAGCAGCTTAACCGGGGCCCCTGGGGAAACCCAGTACTTC. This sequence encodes CASSLTGAPGETQYF.

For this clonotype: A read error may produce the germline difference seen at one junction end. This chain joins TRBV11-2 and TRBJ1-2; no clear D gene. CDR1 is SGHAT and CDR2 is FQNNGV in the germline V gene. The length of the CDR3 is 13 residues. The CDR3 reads CASSPSHYDGYTF. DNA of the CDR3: TGTGCCAGCAGCCCTTCCCATTACGATGGCTATACCTTC.